A single sample is the source of the 14 T cell receptor beta chains below, sequenced in a study of cytomegalovirus exposure and HLA in healthy donors. In the PCR, 60 Vbeta and 13 Jbeta primers were used. The repertoire was sequenced with immunoSEQ multiplex PCR; TCRdb's copy has only in-frame clones and lacks some. The sample data list about 200,000 clones. The sample was PBMCs. The receptors originated from a boy between 10 and 17 years old in good health and CMV-seronegative.

The chain carries TRBV6-5 and TRBJ2-3; tentative D call: TRBD2 (6 bases). The germline CDR1 and CDR2 sequences are MNHEY and SVGAGI. Trimming took 2 bases from V and 6 from J, leaving 15 bases between them. The CDR3 length is 15 residues. The CDR3 DNA reads TGTGCCAGCAGTTACGCCGGGACTGCGCATGATACGCAGTATTTT. This translates into CASSYAGTAHDTQYF.

This chain joins TRBV27 and TRBJ1-4, with no clear D. The CDR3 runs to 15 residues. Per the germline V gene, CDR1 is MNHEY and CDR2 is SMNVEV (reference sequence). V shed 7 bases and J shed 0 bases, with 12 bases lying between them. Written as DNA, the CDR3 is TGTGCCAGCAAAGACTATACTGCAACTAATGAAAAACTGTTTTTT. Protein: CASKDYTATNEKLFF.

The chain employs TRBV25-1 and TRBJ1-1; D is unresolved. Deletions cut 7 bases from V and 4 bases from J, with 13 bases between. This CDR3 is 13 amino acids long. Germline V lookup: CDR1 MGHDK, CDR2 SYGVNS. CDR3 coding DNA: TGTGCCAGCATCCCCAATCCGGGCACTGAAGCTTTCTTT. Its translation is CASIPNPGTEAFF. The whole variable domain, remainder taken from reference TRBV25-1 and TRBJ1-1, is EADIYQTPRYLVIGTGKKITLECSQTMGHDKMYWYQQDPGMELHLIHYSYGVNSTEKGDLSSESTVSRIRTEHFPLTLESARPSHTSQYLCASIPNPGTEAFFGQGTRLTVV.

The chain joins TRBV7-9 to TRBJ2-3; no definite D call. This CDR3 has 11 residues. Germline V gives CDR1 SEHNR, CDR2 FQNEAQ (reference sequence). Trimming stripped 10 bases from V and 4 bases from J, with 9 bases between. The CDR3 nucleotides are TGTGCCACCCTAATCGCAGATACGCAGTATTTT. Its protein product is CATLIADTQYF.

This chain joins TRBV5-1 and TRBJ2-7; tentative D call: TRBD2 (6 bases). CDR1 is SGHRS, CDR2 YFSETQ, per germline. This CDR3 contains 14 residues. Trimming took 4 bases from V and 3 from J, leaving 14 bases between them. CDR3 DNA sequence: TGCGCCAGCAGCCCGGGACTTACTCTCTACGAGCAGTACTTC. Its protein product is CASSPGLTLYEQYF.

The chain combines TRBV27 with TRBJ2-3; no definite D call. Germline lookup yields CDR1 MNHEY and CDR2 SMNVEV (reference sequence). The CDR3 totals 13 residues. V was shortened by 6 bases and J by 0 bases, with 7 bases between the two germline ends. The CDR3 reads CASSTASTDTQYF. CDR3 DNA: TGTGCCAGCAGCACAGCTAGCACAGATACGCAGTATTTT.

This sequence joins TRBV5-1 and TRBJ2-5, with 9 nucleotides matching TRBD1. The CDR3 extends over 16 amino acids. With 2 bases clipped from V and 1 base from J, the junction kept 6 bases outside the gene matches. Germline V gives CDR1 SGHRS, CDR2 YFSETQ. CDR3 loop: CASSFLKDRGQETQYF. For the CDR3, the DNA is TGCGCCAGCAGCTTCCTAAAGGACAGGGGCCAAGAGACCCAGTACTTC.

The chain couples TRBV4-3 to TRBJ1-2, with D maybe TRBD1 (6 bases). The V gene's germline CDR1 is LGHNA and CDR2 YSLEER. CDR3 length equals 17 residues. V lost 0 bases and J lost 1, with 15 bases in between. The chain's CDR3 is CASSQEKVAGHNYGYTF. DNA of the CDR3: TGCGCCAGCAGCCAAGAAAAGGTAGCGGGACATAACTATGGCTACACCTTC.

This chain links TRBV4-3 with TRBJ2-3; 9 bases align to TRBD2. This CDR3 contains 18 residues. Losses at the gene ends were 0 bases for V and 4 bases for J; bases not matched to a gene: 11. Germline loops: CDR1 LGHNA, CDR2 YSLEER. CDR3 amino acids: CASSQEPRRAGGPDTQYF. Written as DNA, the CDR3 is TGCGCCAGCAGCCAAGAGCCGCGGCGCGCGGGGGGGCCAGATACGCAGTATTTT.

The gene calls are TRBV9 and TRBJ1-1, with D perhaps TRBD1 (5 bases). With 1 base removed from V and 0 bases from J, the gap between germline ends came to 16 bases. This CDR3 contains 17 residues. The germline V gene has CDR1 SGDLS and CDR2 YYNGEE. The CDR3 loop reads CASSVTGAPALNTEAFF. CDR3 coding DNA: TGTGCCAGCAGCGTAACTGGGGCGCCGGCTCTGAACACTGAAGCTTTCTTT.

In the case of this clone: Mismatch with germline at one junction end may stem from a read error. This sequence joins TRBV6-1 and TRBJ2-5; 11 nucleotides agree with TRBD2. CDR3 length equals 16 residues. Germline V CDR1 and CDR2: MNHNS, SASEGT. CDR3 DNA: TGTGCCAGCAGTCAAGCCGGGACTAGCGGCCAAGAGACCCAGTACTTC. Translating gives CASSQAGTSGQETQYF.

CDR3 loop: CASSRTGGNYGYTF. The DNA for the CDR3 is TGCGCCAGCAGCCGGACAGGGGGTAACTATGGCTACACCTTC. The V call is TRBV5-1, the J call TRBJ1-2; 10 nucleotides line up with TRBD1. This CDR3 has 14 amino acids. Germline CDR1 and CDR2: SGHRS and YFSETQ. The junction had 1 base not matched to a gene; V was cut back by 4 bases and J by 1 base.

The gene calls are TRBV28 and TRBJ1-2; D not certain. The CDR3 totals 15 residues. CDR1 and CDR2 (germline): MDHEN, SYDVKM. Trimming took off 6 bases at V and 0 bases at J, with 14 bases between the two ends. The DNA for the CDR3 is TGTGCCAGCAGAACCCCCCGGCAGGCTAACTATGGCTACACCTTC. Translated, it gives CASRTPRQANYGYTF.

The chain uses TRBV14 and TRBJ2-5; perhaps TRBD1 as D (6 bases). The J call may be in error: the DNA end matches TRBJ2-7 better. The V gene's germline CDR1 is SGHDN and CDR2 FVKESK. This CDR3 comprises 14 residues. The CDR3 DNA is TGTGCCAGCAGCCCGAGACAGGTCCCCTACGAGCAGTACTTC. Translating gives CASSPRQVPYEQYF.